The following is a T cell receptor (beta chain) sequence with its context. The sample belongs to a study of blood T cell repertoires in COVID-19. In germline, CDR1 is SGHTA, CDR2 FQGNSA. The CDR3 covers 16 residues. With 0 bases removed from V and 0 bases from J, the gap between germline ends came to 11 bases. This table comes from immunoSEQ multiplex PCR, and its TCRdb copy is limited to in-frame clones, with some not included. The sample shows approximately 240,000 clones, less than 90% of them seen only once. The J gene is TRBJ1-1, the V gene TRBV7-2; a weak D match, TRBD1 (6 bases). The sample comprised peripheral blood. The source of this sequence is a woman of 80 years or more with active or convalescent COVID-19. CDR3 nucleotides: TGTGCCAGCAGCTTAGCACTCAGGGGAATGAACACTGAAGCTTTCTTT. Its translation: CASSLALRGMNTEAFF.